Presented here are 22 T cell receptor beta chains from one specimen sequenced in a study of blood T cell repertoires in COVID-19. Repertoires were generated with immunoSEQ multiplex PCR, while TCRdb's copy carries only in-frame clones and drops some. This table has around 120,000 clones, around 79% appearing once. What was sequenced was peripheral blood. The receptors stem from a man in his 70s with acute or convalescent COVID-19.

V usage is TRBV5-8 and J usage is TRBJ1-1; TRBD1 aligns across 9 bases. Looked up from germline, CDR1 is SGHTS and CDR2 is YDEGEE. Trimming cost V 5 bases and J 3 bases; bases outside gene matches: 11. This CDR3 contains 16 residues. The CDR3 bases are TGTGCCAGCAGTCAAATTGGTTACAGGGGGCACACTGAAGCTTTCTTT. Its translation: CASSQIGYRGHTEAFF.

In DNA form, the CDR3 reads TGTGCCAGCTCACGACAGGGGGATCAGCCCCAGCATTTT. Encoded protein: CASSRQGDQPQHF. The chain couples TRBV18 to TRBJ1-5; TRBD1 agrees at 9 bases. J was trimmed by 5 bases and V by 4 bases; bases with no gene match: 0. The germline V gene encodes CDR1 KGHSH and CDR2 LQKENI. The CDR3 loop spans 13 amino acids.

V and J are TRBV4-2 and TRBJ1-5; D possibly corresponds to TRBD1 (6 bases). The germline V gene encodes CDR1 LGHNA and CDR2 YNFKEQ. The CDR3 runs 17 residues. The V and J ends lost 0 bases and 1 base respectively, with 13 bases between them. The CDR3 loop is CASSQEEGGGSNQPQHF. Written as DNA, the CDR3 is TGTGCCAGCAGCCAAGAAGAAGGGGGTGGGAGCAATCAGCCCCAGCATTTT.

The chain is built from TRBV11-3 and TRBJ1-1; 8 bases match TRBD1. Germline assignment: CDR1 SGHNT and CDR2 YENEEA. Germline trimming cut 7 bases from V and 0 bases from J; bases unmatched to any gene: 13. CDR3 length: 17 amino acids. In nucleotides, the CDR3 is TGTGCCAGCAACCCTGGAGGGGCAGGGGGCATGAACACTGAAGCTTTCTTT. Translating it yields CASNPGGAGGMNTEAFF.

This sequence joins TRBV2 and TRBJ1-6, with 7 bases matching TRBD1. The CDR3 spans 13 residues. Germline trimming cut 8 bases from V and 6 bases from J; bases unmatched to any gene: 4. CDR1 and CDR2 (germline): SNHLY, FYNNEI. This chain's CDR3 is CASRDSFNSPLHF. The CDR3 DNA is TGTGCCAGCCGGGACAGTTTTAATTCACCCCTCCACTTT.

This chain connects TRBV4-3 to TRBJ2-7; TRBD2 matches 10 bases. The CDR3 extends over 18 amino acids. V was pared by 3 bases and J by 2 bases, with 13 bases of the junction left unmatched. Germline values: CDR1 LGHNA, CDR2 YSLEER. The CDR3 coding sequence is TGCGCCAGCAGCCACGACGTGGGGCTAGCGGGGGCCACCTACGAGCAGTACTTC. This translates into CASSHDVGLAGATYEQYF.

This clone was detected only a few times. The chain recombines TRBV5-1 with TRBJ1-1, with 7 bases identical to TRBD1. Losses at the gene ends were 0 bases for V and 4 bases for J; bases not matched to a gene: 6. The germline V gene encodes CDR1 SGHRS and CDR2 YFSETQ. The CDR3 consists of 15 residues. CDR3 nucleotide sequence: TGCGCCAGCAGCTTGGTGAGGGGGCTGGCCACTGAAGCTTTCTTT. This codes for CASSLVRGLATEAFF.

The CDR3 loop reads CASSFQTETYYEQYF. CDR3 DNA sequence: TGTGCCAGCAGCTTCCAAACCGAGACATACTACGAGCAGTACTTC. The V and J genes are TRBV11-3 and TRBJ2-7; D is ambiguous. In germline, CDR1 is SGHNT, CDR2 YENEEA. The CDR3 has 15 amino acids. The V and J ends lost 3 bases and 3 bases respectively, with 15 bases between them.

The rearrangement joins TRBV20-1 to TRBJ2-2, with 7 bases lining up with TRBD2. J was trimmed by 5 bases and V by 3 bases; bases with no gene match: 9. Germline-derived CDR1 and CDR2 are DFQATT and SNEGSKA (reference sequence). The CDR3 is 15 amino acids. The CDR3 reads CSASPLFSGTGELFF. The CDR3 coding sequence is TGCAGTGCTAGTCCCTTATTTAGCGGGACCGGGGAGCTGTTTTTT.

CDR3 sequence: CASWPDGAGGEAFF. As DNA, the CDR3 is TGTGCCAGCTGGCCCGACGGGGCGGGGGGTGAAGCTTTCTTT. The gene calls are TRBV6-5 and TRBJ1-1, with a weak D call TRBD1 (5 bases). CDR3 length equals 14 residues. Trimming stripped 8 bases from V and 7 bases from J, with 20 bases between. Looked up from germline, CDR1 is MNHEY and CDR2 is SVGAGI.

The chain carries TRBV30 and TRBJ1-4; no clear D gene. The germline V gene has CDR1 GTSNPN and CDR2 SVGIG (reference sequence). Trimming took 8 bases from V and 5 from J, leaving 18 bases between them. This CDR3 has 14 residues. The DNA of the CDR3 is TGTGCCGGGAAATGGACTGATCAGAATGAAAAACTGTTTTTT. Amino acid sequence: CAGKWTDQNEKLFF.

V gene TRBV6-5 combines with J gene TRBJ1-6; D gene unclear. V was trimmed by 1 base and J by 8 bases, leaving 12 bases between them. The V gene's germline CDR1 is MNHEY and CDR2 SVGAGI. The CDR3 has 15 amino acids. The CDR3 DNA reads TGTGCCAGCAGTTACTGGAGGGTCAGTGATTCACCCCTCCACTTT. Translated, it gives CASSYWRVSDSPLHF.

About this clone: Other DNA sequences in the same sample also yield this CDR3. The CDR3 region has the DNA TGTGCCAGCAGGAGGGGACAGGGGACAGATACGCAGTATTTT. Translating it yields CASRRGQGTDTQYF. This chain connects TRBV6-5 to TRBJ2-3, with 10 nucleotides matching TRBD1. This CDR3 spans 14 amino acids. Germline trimming cut 6 bases from V and 3 bases from J; bases unmatched to any gene: 3. Germline-derived CDR1 and CDR2 are MNHEY and SVGAGI.

The chain couples TRBV7-3 to TRBJ1-2; 7 nucleotides align to TRBD1. Looked up from germline, CDR1 is SGHTA and CDR2 is FQGTGA. V was pared by 5 bases and J by 7 bases, with 10 bases of the junction left unmatched. CDR3 size: 14 residues. The CDR3 sequence is CASSPKQGPAGYTF. The CDR3 DNA is TGTGCCAGCAGCCCCAAACAGGGGCCTGCTGGCTACACCTTC.

The rearrangement joins TRBV7-2 to TRBJ2-7, with TRBD2 identical over 8 bases. Germline loops: CDR1 SGHTA, CDR2 FQGNSA. The CDR3 spans 15 residues. V lost 4 bases, J lost 0 bases, and 5 bases stayed unmatched. CDR3: CASSSRGGLSYEQYF. The CDR3 nucleotides are TGTGCCAGCAGCTCTCGGGGGGGGCTCTCCTACGAGCAGTACTTC.

This clone has only one observation. V and J are TRBV7-9 and TRBJ2-7; 8 bases agree with TRBD1. In germline, CDR1 is SEHNR, CDR2 FQNEAQ (reference sequence). The CDR3 sequence is 15 residues long. V lost 5 bases and J lost 6; bases outside the gene matches: 12. The CDR3 DNA reads as TGTGCCAGCAGCCCCTGGACAGGGACCGGGGCCGAGCAGTACTTC. Translation: CASSPWTGTGAEQYF.

This clone was counted between two and nine times. The V call is TRBV19, the J call TRBJ2-2; D remains ambiguous. This CDR3 is 12 amino acids long. Germline V gene sequence: CDR1 LNHDA, CDR2 SQIVND (reference sequence). Trimming removed 2 bases at V and 4 bases at J, with 2 bases between. CDR3 nucleotide sequence: TGTGCCAGTAGTATACTCACCGGGGAGCTGTTTTTT. It specifies CASSILTGELFF.

There are a few counts of this clone. The genes are TRBV2 and TRBJ1-2; a weak D match, TRBD1 (6 bases). Germline V gives CDR1 SNHLY, CDR2 FYNNEI. The CDR3 totals 14 residues. V gave up 5 bases and J gave up 2 bases, with 12 bases separating them. The CDR3 DNA sequence: TGTGCCAGCAGTCCCTTAGGGGGAAACTATGGCTACACCTTC. Translated: CASSPLGGNYGYTF.

The chain couples TRBV19 to TRBJ1-5, with TRBD1 matching over 10 bases. Unmatched junction bases numbered 3, after V lost 2 bases and J lost 2 bases. The CDR3 contains 16 residues. Germline V gene lookup returns CDR1 LNHDA and CDR2 SQIVND (reference sequence). The CDR3: CASSIKTGGGNQPQHF. The CDR3 nucleotides are TGTGCCAGTAGTATAAAGACAGGGGGCGGCAATCAGCCCCAGCATTTT.

This chain connects TRBV5-4 to TRBJ2-3; 7 bases are a match to TRBD1. The CDR3 is 15 residues long. Germline CDR1 reads SGHNT; CDR2 reads YYREEE (reference sequence). Germline trimming cut 4 bases from V and 5 bases from J; bases unmatched to any gene: 10. In nucleotides, the CDR3 is TGTGCCAGCAGCACCCGACAGGGTTCTAAAGATACGCAGTATTTT. As protein: CASSTRQGSKDTQYF.

The gene calls are TRBV2 and TRBJ1-1; no firm D call. Germline V gives CDR1 SNHLY, CDR2 FYNNEI. The CDR3 is 13 amino acids. Trimming removed 8 bases from V and 0 bases from J, with 10 bases in between. In DNA form, the CDR3 reads TGTGCCAGCTATCGAGATTTGAACACTGAAGCTTTCTTT. Protein: CASYRDLNTEAFF.

This clone was seen only once. This chain uses TRBV6-5 with TRBJ1-4; weak D call: TRBD1 (5 bases). The germline V gene has CDR1 MNHEY and CDR2 SVGAGI. V was cut by 6 bases and J by 3 bases, with 11 bases left in between. CDR3 length equals 14 residues. CDR3 nucleotide sequence: TGTGCCAGCAGACAGGAAGGGGCTAATGAAAAACTGTTTTTT. Translating gives CASRQEGANEKLFF.